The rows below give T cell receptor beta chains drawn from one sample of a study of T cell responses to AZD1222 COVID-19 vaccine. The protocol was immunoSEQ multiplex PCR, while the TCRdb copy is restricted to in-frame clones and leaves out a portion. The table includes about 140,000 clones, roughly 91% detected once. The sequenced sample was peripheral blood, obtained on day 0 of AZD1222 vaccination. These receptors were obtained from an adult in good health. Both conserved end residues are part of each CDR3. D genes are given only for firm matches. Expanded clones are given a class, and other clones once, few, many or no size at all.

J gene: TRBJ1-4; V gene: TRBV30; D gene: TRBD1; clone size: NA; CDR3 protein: CAWIDRGRGEKLFF; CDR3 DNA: TGTGCCTGGATCGACAGGGGTAGAGGAGAAAAACTGTTTTTT
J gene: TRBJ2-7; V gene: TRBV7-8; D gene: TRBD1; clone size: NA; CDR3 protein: CASSFRDSPYEQYF; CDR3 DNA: TGTGCCAGCAGCTTCCGGGACAGCCCCTACGAGCAGTACTTC
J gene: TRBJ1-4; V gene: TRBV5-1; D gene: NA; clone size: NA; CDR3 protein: CASSLAGYREEEKLFF; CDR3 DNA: TGCGCCAGCAGCTTGGCTGGGTACAGGGAGGAAGAAAAACTGTTTTTT
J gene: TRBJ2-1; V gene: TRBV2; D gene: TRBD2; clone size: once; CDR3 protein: CASRELAGGQGEQFF; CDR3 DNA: TGTGCCAGCAGAGAACTAGCGGGGGGGCAAGGTGAGCAGTTCTTC
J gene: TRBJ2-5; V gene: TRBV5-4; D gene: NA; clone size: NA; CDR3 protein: CASSLTGAKETQYF; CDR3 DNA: TGTGCCAGCAGCTTGACGGGGGCTAAAGAGACCCAGTACTTC
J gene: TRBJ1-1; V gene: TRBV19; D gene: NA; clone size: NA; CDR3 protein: CASSTLTAEAFF; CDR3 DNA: TGTGCCAGTAGTACTCTGACCGCTGAAGCTTTCTTT
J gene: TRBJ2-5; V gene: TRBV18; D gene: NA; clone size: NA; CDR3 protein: CASSGVGGEETQYF; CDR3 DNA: TGTGCCAGCTCAGGGGTTGGCGGGGAAGAGACCCAGTACTTC
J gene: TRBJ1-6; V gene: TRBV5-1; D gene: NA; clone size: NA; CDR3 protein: CASARGNSPLHF; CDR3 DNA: TGCGCCAGCGCGAGGGGTAATTCACCCCTCCACTTT
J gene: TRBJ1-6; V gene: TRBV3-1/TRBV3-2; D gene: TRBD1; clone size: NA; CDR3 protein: CASGTGKGNSPLHF; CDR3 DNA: TGTGCCAGCGGGACAGGGAAAGGCAATTCACCCCTCCACTTT
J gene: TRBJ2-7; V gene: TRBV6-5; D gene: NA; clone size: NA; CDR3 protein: CASSYRGDTAEEQYF; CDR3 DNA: TGTGCCAGCAGTTACCGTGGAGACACCGCTGAAGAGCAGTACTTC
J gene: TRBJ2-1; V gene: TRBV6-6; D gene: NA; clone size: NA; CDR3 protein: CASSYQFSGRWNEQFF; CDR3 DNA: TGTGCCAGCAGTTACCAATTCAGCGGACGGTGGAATGAGCAGTTCTTC
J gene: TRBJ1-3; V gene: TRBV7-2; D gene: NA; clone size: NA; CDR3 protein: CASGHMRNTIYF; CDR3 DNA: TGTGCCAGCGGTCACATGAGAAACACCATATATTTT
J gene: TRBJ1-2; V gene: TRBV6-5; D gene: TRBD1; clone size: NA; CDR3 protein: CASSYADRAGGYTF; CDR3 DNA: TGTGCCAGCAGTTACGCGGACAGGGCAGGGGGCTACACCTTC
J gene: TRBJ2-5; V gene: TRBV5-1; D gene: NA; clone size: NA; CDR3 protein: CASGLDYPETQYF; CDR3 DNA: TGCGCCAGCGGCCTTGACTATCCTGAGACCCAGTACTTC
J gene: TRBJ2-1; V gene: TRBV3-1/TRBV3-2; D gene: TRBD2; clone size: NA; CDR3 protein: CASSSQAGVVGNEQFF; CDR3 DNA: TGTGCCAGCAGCTCACAAGCGGGAGTGGTGGGGAATGAGCAGTTCTTC
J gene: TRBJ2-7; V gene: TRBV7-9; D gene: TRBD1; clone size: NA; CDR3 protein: CASSLETGQIPYEQYF; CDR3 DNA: TGTGCCAGCAGCTTAGAGACGGGACAGATCCCTTACGAGCAGTACTTC
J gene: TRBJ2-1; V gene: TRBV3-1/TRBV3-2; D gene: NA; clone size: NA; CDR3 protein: CASSQVLGSGYNEQFF; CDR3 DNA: TGTGCCAGCAGCCAAGTTCTTGGGAGTGGCTACAATGAGCAGTTCTTC
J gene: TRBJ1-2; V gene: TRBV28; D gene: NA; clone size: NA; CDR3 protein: CASSEPRGGYTF; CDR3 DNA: TGTGCCAGCAGTGAACCTAGGGGTGGCTACACCTTC
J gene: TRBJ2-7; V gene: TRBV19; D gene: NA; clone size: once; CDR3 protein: CASSPRGPPTNYEQYF; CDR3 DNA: TGTGCCAGTAGTCCCCGGGGGCCCCCTACCAACTACGAGCAGTACTTC
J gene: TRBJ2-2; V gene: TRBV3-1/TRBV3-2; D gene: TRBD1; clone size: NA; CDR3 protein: CASSQRQGHTGELFF; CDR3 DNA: TGTGCCAGCAGCCAGAGACAGGGTCACACCGGGGAGCTGTTTTTT
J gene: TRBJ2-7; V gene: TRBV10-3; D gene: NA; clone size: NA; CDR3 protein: CAISGAGGSYEQYF; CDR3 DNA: TGTGCCATCAGTGGCGCAGGGGGGTCCTACGAGCAGTACTTC
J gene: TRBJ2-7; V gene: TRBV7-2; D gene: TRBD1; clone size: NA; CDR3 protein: CASSAGTGTFSEQYF; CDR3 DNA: TGTGCCAGCAGCGCTGGGACAGGTACTTTTTCGGAGCAGTACTTC
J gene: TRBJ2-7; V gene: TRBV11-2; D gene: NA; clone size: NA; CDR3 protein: CASSPGRVDYEQYF; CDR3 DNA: TGTGCCAGCAGCCCGGGAAGGGTGGACTACGAGCAGTACTTC
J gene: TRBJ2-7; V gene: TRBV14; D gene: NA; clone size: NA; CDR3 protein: CASSQVGYQQYF; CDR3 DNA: TGTGCCAGCAGCCAAGTTGGGTATCAGCAGTACTTC
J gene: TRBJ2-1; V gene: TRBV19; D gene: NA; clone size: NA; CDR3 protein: CASSNPGDRNEQFF; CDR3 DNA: TGTGCCAGTAGTAATCCGGGAGATCGGAATGAGCAGTTCTTC
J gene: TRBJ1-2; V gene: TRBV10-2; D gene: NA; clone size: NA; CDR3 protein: CASSDSRAYGYTF; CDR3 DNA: TGCGCCAGCAGTGATAGCAGAGCCTATGGCTACACCTTC
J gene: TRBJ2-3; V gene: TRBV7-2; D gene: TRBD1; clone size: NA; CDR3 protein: CASSPGQGRDTQYF; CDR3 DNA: TGTGCCAGCAGCCCAGGACAGGGGAGAGATACGCAGTATTTT
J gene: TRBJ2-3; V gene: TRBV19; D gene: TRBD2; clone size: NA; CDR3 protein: CASSIMTSGQLSTDTQYF; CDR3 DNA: TGTGCCAGTAGTATAATGACTAGCGGCCAGTTAAGCACAGATACGCAGTATTTT
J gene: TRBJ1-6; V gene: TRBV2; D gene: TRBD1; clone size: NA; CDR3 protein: CASRQLTGGSGNSPLHF; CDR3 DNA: TGTGCCAGCAGACAACTGACAGGGGGATCCGGTAATTCACCCCTCCACTTT
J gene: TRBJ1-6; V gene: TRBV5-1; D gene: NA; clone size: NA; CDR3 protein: CASSSDRSYNSPLHF; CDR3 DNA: TGCGCCAGCAGCTCCGACCGCTCCTATAATTCACCCCTCCACTTT
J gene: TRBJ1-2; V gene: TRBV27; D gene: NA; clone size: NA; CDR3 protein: CASGGAYGYTF; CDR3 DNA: TGTGCCAGCGGCGGGGCCTATGGCTACACCTTC
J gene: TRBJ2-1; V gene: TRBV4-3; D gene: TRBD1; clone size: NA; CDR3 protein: CASSQVQGNNEQFF; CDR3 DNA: TGCGCCAGCAGCCAGGTACAGGGGAACAATGAGCAGTTCTTC
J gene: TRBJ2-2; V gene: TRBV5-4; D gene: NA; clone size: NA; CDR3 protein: CASSRERASGELFF; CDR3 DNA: TGTGCCAGCAGCCGAGAACGGGCGTCCGGGGAGCTGTTTTTT
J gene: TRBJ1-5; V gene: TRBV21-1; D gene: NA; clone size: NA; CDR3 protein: CASSNVSVPLDSLNQPQHF; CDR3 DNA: TGTGCCAGCAGCAACGTTAGTGTCCCCTTGGACAGCCTCAATCAGCCCCAGCATTTT
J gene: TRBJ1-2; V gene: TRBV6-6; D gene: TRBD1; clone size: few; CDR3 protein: CASSPDRDYGYTF; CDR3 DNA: TGTGCCAGCAGCCCGGACAGGGACTATGGCTACACCTTC
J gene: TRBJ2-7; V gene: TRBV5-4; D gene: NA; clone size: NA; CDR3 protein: CASSWDSYEQYF; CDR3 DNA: TGTGCCAGCAGCTGGGACTCATACGAGCAGTACTTC
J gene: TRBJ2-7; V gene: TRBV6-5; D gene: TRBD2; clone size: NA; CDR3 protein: CASTGTSGEQYF; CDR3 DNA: TGTGCCAGCACCGGGACTAGCGGCGAGCAGTACTTC
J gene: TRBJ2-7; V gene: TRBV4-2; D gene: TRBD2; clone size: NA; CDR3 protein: CASSQVPLAGTGGWEQYF; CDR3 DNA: TGTGCCAGCAGCCAAGTACCCCTAGCGGGGACCGGGGGATGGGAGCAGTACTTC
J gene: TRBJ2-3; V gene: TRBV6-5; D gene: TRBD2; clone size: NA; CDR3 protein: CASSYSGGRFADTQYF; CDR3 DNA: TGTGCCAGCAGTTACTCGGGCGGGAGGTTTGCAGATACGCAGTATTTT
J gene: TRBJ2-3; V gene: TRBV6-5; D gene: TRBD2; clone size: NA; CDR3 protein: CASIKEGSSGTQYF; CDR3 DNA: TGTGCCAGCATCAAAGAGGGGAGTAGCGGGACGCAGTATTTT
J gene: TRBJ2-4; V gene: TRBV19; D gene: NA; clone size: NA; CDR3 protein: CASSTTGDTRLIHKNIQYF; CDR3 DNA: TGTGCCAGTAGTACAACCGGGGACACCCGACTGATACACAAAAACATTCAGTACTTC
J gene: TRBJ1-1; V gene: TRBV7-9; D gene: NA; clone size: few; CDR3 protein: CASSLAAGNTEAFF; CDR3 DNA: TGTGCCAGCAGCTTAGCTGCGGGGAACACTGAAGCTTTCTTT
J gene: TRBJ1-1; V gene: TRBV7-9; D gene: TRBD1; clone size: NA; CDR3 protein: CASSLGGQIMNTEAFF; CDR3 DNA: TGTGCCAGCAGCTTAGGGGGACAGATAATGAACACTGAAGCTTTCTTT
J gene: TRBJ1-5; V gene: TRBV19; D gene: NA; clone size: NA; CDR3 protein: CASRSAGYNQPQHF; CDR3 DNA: TGTGCCAGTAGGTCGGCAGGATATAATCAGCCCCAGCATTTT
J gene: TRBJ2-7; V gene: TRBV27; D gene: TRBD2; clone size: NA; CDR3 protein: CASSSELAGDYEQYF; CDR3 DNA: TGTGCCAGCAGTTCGGAGCTAGCGGGTGATTACGAGCAGTACTTC
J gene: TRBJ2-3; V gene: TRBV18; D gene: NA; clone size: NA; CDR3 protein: CASSPPDGRTDTQYF; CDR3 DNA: TGTGCCAGCTCACCACCGGACGGGCGCACAGATACGCAGTATTTT
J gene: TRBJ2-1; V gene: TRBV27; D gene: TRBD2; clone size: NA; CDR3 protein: CASIQRLAGGSEQFF; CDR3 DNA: TGTGCCAGCATCCAGAGACTAGCGGGGGGGTCTGAGCAGTTCTTC
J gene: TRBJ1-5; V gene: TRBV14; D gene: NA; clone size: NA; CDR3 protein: CASSPRVFNQPQHF; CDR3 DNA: TGTGCCAGCAGCCCCCGGGTCTTCAATCAGCCCCAGCATTTT
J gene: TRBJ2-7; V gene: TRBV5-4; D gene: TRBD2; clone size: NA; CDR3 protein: CASSQRLAGRGEQYF; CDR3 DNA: TGTGCCAGCAGCCAAAGACTAGCGGGAAGGGGCGAGCAGTACTTC
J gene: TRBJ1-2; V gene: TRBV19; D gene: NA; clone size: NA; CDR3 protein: CASRAAGANYGYTF; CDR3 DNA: TGTGCCAGTAGGGCGGCAGGGGCAAACTATGGCTACACCTTC
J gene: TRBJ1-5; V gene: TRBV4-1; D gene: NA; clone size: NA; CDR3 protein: CASSQDNGASYQPQHF; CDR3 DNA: TGCGCCAGCAGCCAAGATAACGGAGCGAGTTATCAGCCCCAGCATTTT
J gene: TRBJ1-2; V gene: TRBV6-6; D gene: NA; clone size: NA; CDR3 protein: CASSYSTVRESGYTF; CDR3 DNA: TGTGCCAGCAGTTACTCGACGGTGAGGGAGTCTGGCTACACCTTC
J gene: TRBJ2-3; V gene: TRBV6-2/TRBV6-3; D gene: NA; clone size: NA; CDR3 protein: CASSYEGGLTDTQYF; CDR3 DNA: TGTGCCAGCAGTTACGAGGGGGGGTTGACAGATACGCAGTATTTT
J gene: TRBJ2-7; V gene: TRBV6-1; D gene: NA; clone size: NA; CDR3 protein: CASSEIGLRLSYGQYF; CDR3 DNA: TGTGCCAGCAGTGAAATAGGACTTCGCCTCTCCTACGGGCAGTACTTC
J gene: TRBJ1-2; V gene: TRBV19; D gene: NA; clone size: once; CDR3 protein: CASSILGQLDRSYGYTF; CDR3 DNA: TGTGCCAGTAGTATCCTCGGGCAGCTCGATCGCTCCTATGGCTACACCTTC
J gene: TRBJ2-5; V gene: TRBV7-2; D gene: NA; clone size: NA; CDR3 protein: CASSLSRGETQYF; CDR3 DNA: TGTGCCAGCAGCTTATCGAGAGGGGAGACCCAGTACTTC
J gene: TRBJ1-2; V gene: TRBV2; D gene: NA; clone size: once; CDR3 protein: CASSDPAFLYGYTF; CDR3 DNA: TGTGCCAGCAGTGATCCCGCCTTCTTATATGGCTACACCTTC
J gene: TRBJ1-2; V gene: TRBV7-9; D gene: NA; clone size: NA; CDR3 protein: CASSLAQTGGNYGYTF; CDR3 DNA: TGTGCCAGCAGCTTAGCGCAGACAGGAGGTAACTATGGCTACACCTTC
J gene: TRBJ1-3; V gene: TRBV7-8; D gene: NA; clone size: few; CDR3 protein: CASSPLGGSGNTIYF; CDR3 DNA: TGTGCCAGCAGCCCCCTCGGAGGCTCTGGAAACACCATATATTTT